One and the same sample provided the 21 T cell receptor beta chains below, sequenced in a study of OX40 agonist ivuxolimab in advanced cancers. The repertoire was sequenced with immunoSEQ multiplex PCR; TCRdb's copy has only in-frame clones and lacks some. The sample yields 39,000 or so clones, about 90% seen once. Source: CD4+ or CD8+ T cells sorted from blood, taken in a trial of the OX40 agonist ivuxolimab. The receptors were gathered from an adult with an advanced solid tumor such as melanoma, head and neck, liver or kidney cancer.

The chain has TRBV5-1 and TRBJ2-7, with 8 bases aligning to TRBD1. The J segment lost 1 base and the V segment lost 4 bases, leaving 7 bases of the junction unmatched. Germline V gene data show CDR1 as SGHRS and CDR2 as YFSETQ. CDR3 length equals 15 residues. CDR3 bases: TGCGCCAGCAGCCCCGGACAGGGTTTTTCCTACGAGCAGTACTTC. The encoded protein is CASSPGQGFSYEQYF.

The V and J genes are TRBV4-2 and TRBJ1-5; weak D call: TRBD1 (5 bases). Trimming shortened V by 0 bases and J by 3 bases, and 9 bases separated the two germline ends. Germline V gene sequence: CDR1 LGHNA, CDR2 YNFKEQ. The CDR3 spans 15 residues. This CDR3 is CASSQEAGINQPQHF. The CDR3 bases are TGTGCCAGCAGCCAAGAGGCAGGGATCAATCAGCCCCAGCATTTT.

In this sample, this clone turned up once. The chain is built from TRBV2 and TRBJ2-7; 9 nucleotides agree with TRBD1. CDR1 SNHLY and CDR2 FYNNEI come from the germline V gene. Trimming took 2 bases from V and 1 from J; bases not matched to a gene: 3. This CDR3 comprises 15 residues. The CDR3 loop is CASSEKTGGSYEQYF. CDR3 in DNA: TGTGCCAGCAGTGAAAAGACAGGGGGGTCCTACGAGCAGTACTTC. The whole variable domain, remainder taken from reference TRBV2 and TRBJ2-7, is EPEVTQTPSHQVTQMGQEVILRCVPISNHLYFYWYRQILGQKVEFLVSFYNNEISEKSEIFDDQFSVERPDGSNFTLKIRSTKLEDSAMYFCASSEKTGGSYEQYFGPGTRLTVT.

The rearrangement uses TRBV4-1 and TRBJ2-1; 10 bases are a match to TRBD2. Germline lookup yields CDR1 MGHRA and CDR2 YSYEKL. CDR3 length: 12 residues. The junction had 3 bases not matched to a gene; V was cut back by 9 bases and J by 7 bases. CDR3 sequence: CASSGRSNEQFF. The CDR3 coding sequence is TGCGCCAGTAGCGGGAGGTCTAATGAGCAGTTCTTC.

This clone was found once. This sequence joins TRBV7-8 and TRBJ2-1; D is ambiguous. CDR1 and CDR2 from the germline V gene are SGHVS and FQNEAQ. The CDR3 is 14 amino acids. With 0 bases removed from V and 9 bases from J, the gap between germline ends came to 12 bases. The CDR3 loop is CASSLAGNGREQFF. CDR3 in DNA: TGTGCCAGCAGCTTAGCGGGAAACGGGCGTGAGCAGTTCTTC.

The CDR3 DNA follows: TGTGCCAGCAGCTTATACCAGCGTGAACAAGAGACCCAGTACTTC. Protein: CASSLYQREQETQYF. This chain joins TRBV11-3 and TRBJ2-5; D gene unclear. Germline V gene data show CDR1 as SGHNT and CDR2 as YENEEA. Trimming cost V 2 bases and J 2 bases, with 12 bases left between them. The CDR3 runs 15 residues.

The J gene is TRBJ2-7, the V gene TRBV19, with a tentative D call TRBD2 (5 bases). The V gene's germline CDR1 is LNHDA and CDR2 SQIVND (reference sequence). Trimming removed 5 bases at V and 6 bases at J, with 14 bases between. CDR3 length: 13 residues. The CDR3 loop is CASSGLVRGEQYF. The DNA for the CDR3 is TGTGCCAGTAGTGGACTGGTCCGAGGCGAGCAGTACTTC.

The chain has TRBV4-3 and TRBJ2-3; 12 nucleotides line up with TRBD2. Looked up from germline, CDR1 is LGHNA and CDR2 is YSLEER. J gave up 4 bases and V 5 bases, and 7 bases lay outside the gene matches. The CDR3 is 16 residues long. The CDR3 bases are TGCGCCAGCAGCGAAGCAGGACTAGCGGGACCAGATACGCAGTATTTT. As protein: CASSEAGLAGPDTQYF.

The chain recombines TRBV5-5 with TRBJ1-5; 8 bases align to TRBD1. This CDR3 has 14 residues. Losses at the gene ends were 3 bases for V and 7 bases for J; bases not matched to a gene: 6. Germline V CDR1 and CDR2: SGHKS, YYEKEE (reference sequence). CDR3 region: CASSYEDRAQPQHF. CDR3 sequence (DNA): TGTGCCAGCAGCTACGAGGACAGGGCCCAGCCCCAGCATTTT.

The chain links TRBV9 to TRBJ1-4, with 7 positions matching TRBD1. Per germline, CDR1 SGDLS and CDR2 YYNGEE. This CDR3 has 15 residues. V gave up 4 bases and J gave up 8 bases; unmatched junction bases: 11. The CDR3 region has the DNA TGTGCCAGCAGCTCGAAGGGGGCAGGGTCCGAAAAACTGTTTTTT. This sequence encodes CASSSKGAGSEKLFF.

Only one count was recorded for this clone. The chain uses TRBV6-1 and TRBJ2-7, with D tentatively TRBD2 (5 bases). The germline V gene has CDR1 MNHNS and CDR2 SASEGT. The CDR3 totals 13 residues. Trimming cost V 8 bases and J 3 bases, with 14 bases left between them. As DNA, the CDR3 is TGTGCCAGCCAGACCGGGAAACTCTACGAGCAGTACTTC. As protein: CASQTGKLYEQYF.

The chain links TRBV14 to TRBJ2-1; 8 bases are a match to TRBD2. Trimming cost V 3 bases and J 1 base; bases outside gene matches: 2. CDR1 and CDR2 from the germline V gene are SGHDN and FVKESK. The CDR3 covers 15 residues. CDR3 bases: TGTGCCAGCAGCCACCTAGCGGGTTCCTACAATGAGCAGTTCTTC. Its translation is CASSHLAGSYNEQFF.

This chain uses TRBV5-1 with TRBJ1-1; maybe TRBD1 (5 bases). Trimming stripped 0 bases from V and 0 bases from J, with 21 bases between. Per germline, CDR1 SGHRS and CDR2 YFSETQ. CDR3 size: 19 residues. This CDR3 reads CASSLVRGRGMGMNTEAFF. The DNA of the CDR3 is TGCGCCAGCAGCTTGGTAAGAGGGCGGGGGATGGGGATGAACACTGAAGCTTTCTTT. Full variable domain (missing parts from reference TRBV5-1 and TRBJ1-1): KAGVTQTPRYLIKTRGQQVTLSCSPISGHRSVSWYQQTPGQGLQFLFEYFSETQRNKGNFPGRFSGRQFSNSRSEMNVSTLELGDSALYLCASSLVRGRGMGMNTEAFFGQGTRLTVV.

The chain links TRBV2 to TRBJ2-7; TRBD2 aligns across 8 bases. The V and J ends lost 10 bases and 1 base, in that order; junction bases with no gene match: 9. The CDR3 sequence is 14 residues long. CDR1 SNHLY and CDR2 FYNNEI come from the germline V gene. Written as DNA, the CDR3 is TGTGCCATCGGACGGGAGGGCCGATCCTACGAGCAGTACTTC. Its translation is CAIGREGRSYEQYF. The entire variable domain, with the rest obtained from reference TRBV2 and TRBJ2-7, is as follows: EPEVTQTPSHQVTQMGQEVILRCVPISNHLYFYWYRQILGQKVEFLVSFYNNEISEKSEIFDDQFSVERPDGSNFTLKIRSTKLEDSAMYFCAIGREGRSYEQYFGPGTRLTVT.

V is TRBV29-1 and J is TRBJ2-1; maybe TRBD2 (6 bases). Germline V gene lookup returns CDR1 SQVTM and CDR2 ANQGSEA. Trimming removed 3 bases from V and 4 bases from J, with 10 bases in between. CDR3 length equals 13 residues. The CDR3 region has the DNA TGCAGCGTTGAGGCGGGAACATACAATGAGCAGTTCTTC. Translation: CSVEAGTYNEQFF.

The V gene is TRBV10-3, the J gene TRBJ2-3, with 10 bases fitting TRBD2. V dropped 4 bases and J dropped 2; count of bases not matched to a gene: 12. In germline, CDR1 is ENHRY, CDR2 SYGVKD. This CDR3 is 18 amino acids long. Here the CDR3 reads CAISGRLAGVTHTDTQYF. DNA of the CDR3: TGTGCCATCAGTGGAAGGCTAGCGGGAGTGACCCACACAGATACGCAGTATTTT.

This chain links TRBV9 with TRBJ2-7; 7 nucleotides match TRBD2. Germline V gene data show CDR1 as SGDLS and CDR2 as YYNGEE. Trimming at V came to 3 bases and at J to 0 bases, leaving 18 bases not matched to a gene. This CDR3 is built from 19 residues. As DNA, the CDR3 is TGTGCCAGCAGCGAGGGGCCCGACCCGGGACTACCGAGCTCCTACGAGCAGTACTTC. Protein product: CASSEGPDPGLPSSYEQYF.

The genes are TRBV29-1 and TRBJ2-3; TRBD2 might be the D (6 bases). Trimming removed 8 bases from V and 0 bases from J, with 15 bases in between. The CDR3 extends over 14 amino acids. Germline CDR1 reads SQVTM; CDR2 reads ANQGSEA. The CDR3 loop is CSFPGLPSTDTQYF. The CDR3 DNA is TGCAGCTTCCCGGGACTTCCTAGCACAGATACGCAGTATTTT.

The chain joins TRBV11-2 to TRBJ2-7, with 9 bases identical to TRBD1. The V gene's germline CDR1 is SGHAT and CDR2 FQNNGV. This CDR3 spans 14 amino acids. J lost 4 bases, V lost 3 bases, and 4 bases had no gene match. DNA for the CDR3: TGTGCCAGCAGCTTTGGGACAGGGAAGTACGAGCAGTACTTC. Translating gives CASSFGTGKYEQYF.

The chain links TRBV28 to TRBJ2-7, with 9 bases identical to TRBD2. The CDR3 covers 15 residues. Germline CDR1 MDHEN, CDR2 SYDVKM. After removal of 5 bases from V and 4 bases from J, the junction contained 9 bases not matched to a gene. This CDR3 reads CASSPLAGESYEQYF. The CDR3 DNA reads TGTGCCAGCAGTCCCTTAGCGGGAGAGTCGTACGAGCAGTACTTC.

The rearrangement joins TRBV11-2 to TRBJ2-1; 7 nucleotides align to TRBD2. With 5 bases clipped from V and 2 bases from J, the junction kept 9 bases outside the gene matches. The CDR3 consists of 16 residues. The germline V gene encodes CDR1 SGHAT and CDR2 FQNNGV. The CDR3 spells CASSPTAGDTYNEQFF. In nucleotides, the CDR3 is TGTGCCAGCAGCCCTACTGCGGGAGACACCTACAATGAGCAGTTCTTC. Full variable domain (outside the CDR3, taken from reference TRBV11-2 and TRBJ2-1): EAGVAQSPRYKIIEKRQSVAFWCNPISGHATLYWYQQILGQGPKLLIQFQNNGVVDDSQLPKDRFSAERLKGVDSTLKIQPAKLEDSAVYLCASSPTAGDTYNEQFFGPGTRLTVL.